The source of this T cell receptor (beta chain) is a study of blood T cell repertoires in COVID-19. Only in-frame clones appear in the TCRdb table, and some are missing; sequencing was by immunoSEQ multiplex PCR. The sample records 270,000 or so clones, more than 75% being singletons. J gave up 9 bases and V 3 bases, and 11 bases lay outside the gene matches. Germline CDR1 KGHSH, CDR2 LQKENI. This CDR3 comprises 15 residues. The sequence was collected from a man aged 35 to 55 with active or convalescent COVID-19. The sequencing sample was made of peripheral blood. The chain combines TRBV18 with TRBJ1-2, with TRBD1 identical over 9 bases. The CDR3 loop is CASSPNTGGMGSYTF. CDR3 DNA sequence: TGTGCCAGCTCACCCAATACAGGGGGCATGGGAAGCTACACCTTC.